These T cell receptor beta chains were read from a single sample in a study of CD8 T cells in Susac syndrome. TCRdb used MiXCR to reprocess the immunoSEQ multiplex PCR reads, holding one entry per CDR3 protein. The sample gives about 120,000 distinct CDR3 sequences, 94% of which show up once; 0.098% is in the top ten. Specimen: CD4+ T cells from PBMCs. These receptors originate from a human donor in good health. CDR3s include the opening cysteine and the closing phenylalanine or tryptophan. The order of the fields is V gene, J gene, clone size, D gene, CDR3 protein, CDR3 DNA. D genes are given only for firm matches. Only some rows state a clone size, as once, few, many or a class for expanded clones.

v_call: TRBV30
j_call: TRBJ1-4
clone_size: NA
d_call: TRBD1
cdr3_aa: CAWKTGGGWEKLFF
cdr3_nt: TGTGCCTGGAAAACAGGGGGCGGATGGGAAAAACTGTTTTTT

v_call: TRBV7-8
j_call: TRBJ2-4
clone_size: NA
d_call: NA
cdr3_aa: CASSGTGQHIQYF
cdr3_nt: TGTGCCAGCAGCGGAACAGGACAGCACATTCAGTACTTC

v_call: TRBV6-1
j_call: TRBJ2-7
clone_size: NA
d_call: NA
cdr3_aa: CASSEASYEQYF
cdr3_nt: TGTGCCAGCAGTGAAGCTAGTTACGAGCAGTACTTC

v_call: TRBV6-5
j_call: TRBJ1-1
clone_size: NA
d_call: NA
cdr3_aa: CASSEFTRHTEAFF
cdr3_nt: TGTGCCAGCAGCGAATTTACCCGGCACACTGAAGCTTTCTTT

v_call: TRBV28
j_call: TRBJ2-1
clone_size: NA
d_call: TRBD2
cdr3_aa: CASSPRSGNYNEQFF
cdr3_nt: TGTGCCAGCAGCCCTAGGAGCGGGAACTACAATGAGCAGTTCTTC

v_call: TRBV6-5
j_call: TRBJ1-2
clone_size: NA
d_call: NA
cdr3_aa: CASSPGRRRSYGYTF
cdr3_nt: TGTGCCAGCAGTCCCGGACGGAGGAGATCCTATGGCTACACCTTC

v_call: TRBV18
j_call: TRBJ2-7
clone_size: NA
d_call: NA
cdr3_aa: CASSPLPAGSSYEQYF
cdr3_nt: TGTGCCAGCTCACCCCTACCGGCAGGGAGCTCCTACGAGCAGTACTTC

v_call: TRBV6-5
j_call: TRBJ2-5
clone_size: NA
d_call: NA
cdr3_aa: CASSFNTGETQYF
cdr3_nt: TGTGCCAGCAGTTTCAACACTGGGGAGACCCAGTACTTC

v_call: TRBV2
j_call: TRBJ1-2
clone_size: once
d_call: NA
cdr3_aa: CASSGQVPYGYTF
cdr3_nt: TGTGCCAGCAGTGGACAGGTTCCCTATGGCTACACCTTC

v_call: TRBV5-1
j_call: TRBJ2-1
clone_size: NA
d_call: TRBD2
cdr3_aa: CASSLGLAGPYNEQFF
cdr3_nt: TGCGCCAGCAGCTTGGGACTAGCGGGACCATACAATGAGCAGTTCTTC

v_call: TRBV6-5
j_call: TRBJ2-7
clone_size: NA
d_call: TRBD2
cdr3_aa: CASRTLAAPYEQYF
cdr3_nt: TGTGCCAGCAGGACCCTAGCGGCCCCCTACGAGCAGTACTTC

v_call: TRBV6-6
j_call: TRBJ1-2
clone_size: NA
d_call: TRBD1
cdr3_aa: CASSYSGQTTFYGYTF
cdr3_nt: TGTGCCAGCAGTTACTCGGGACAGACAACCTTCTATGGCTACACCTTC

v_call: TRBV29-1
j_call: TRBJ1-6
clone_size: NA
d_call: NA
cdr3_aa: CSVVEGRNSPLHF
cdr3_nt: TGCAGCGTTGTTGAGGGCAGGAATTCACCCCTCCACTTT

v_call: TRBV24-1
j_call: TRBJ1-5
clone_size: NA
d_call: NA
cdr3_aa: CATRHKRAGQPQHF
cdr3_nt: TGTGCCACCAGGCACAAGCGCGCCGGTCAGCCCCAGCATTTT

v_call: TRBV15
j_call: TRBJ2-3
clone_size: NA
d_call: NA
cdr3_aa: CATSRVRVGADTQYF
cdr3_nt: TGTGCCACCAGCAGAGTCAGGGTGGGCGCAGATACGCAGTATTTT

v_call: TRBV6-5
j_call: TRBJ1-1
clone_size: NA
d_call: TRBD1
cdr3_aa: CASSRDRVEAFF
cdr3_nt: TGTGCCAGCAGCCGGGACAGGGTTGAAGCTTTCTTT

v_call: TRBV6-5
j_call: TRBJ1-4
clone_size: NA
d_call: NA
cdr3_aa: CASREGSDEKLFF
cdr3_nt: TGTGCCAGCAGAGAGGGTTCAGATGAAAAACTGTTTTTT

v_call: TRBV7-8
j_call: TRBJ2-7
clone_size: NA
d_call: TRBD2
cdr3_aa: CASSGLAGKDYEQYF
cdr3_nt: TGTGCCAGCAGCGGTCTAGCGGGAAAGGATTACGAGCAGTACTTC

v_call: TRBV7-3
j_call: TRBJ2-6
clone_size: NA
d_call: TRBD2
cdr3_aa: CASSLMGLAGRSGANVLTF
cdr3_nt: TGTGCCAGCAGCTTAATGGGACTAGCGGGCCGCTCTGGGGCCAACGTCCTGACTTTC